This T cell receptor beta chain was sequenced for a study of human T cells and chemical hapten exposure. Background on the study: Patients' scalps got diphenylcyclopropenone weekly throughout the approximately 25-week study. Chiefly women, the patients showed alopecia areata, totalis or universalis.

Trimming removed 4 bases from V and 4 bases from J; junction bases left unmatched: 3. The CDR3 consists of 14 residues. Germline V gives CDR1 MDHEN, CDR2 SYDVKM. Whole-study findings and limits: Sensitizing to DPC left TCRs with a frequency above 1 in 1000 unaltered.

This clonotype has a count of ten or more. Its antigen is not known. From the RACE reads, TCRdb called clonotypes with MiXCR, one entry per CDR3 protein. The table shows some 80,000 distinct CDR3 sequences, with around a tenth occurring only once. The time point is: patch test 2, 6 weeks after DPC sensitization. Specified treatment: therapeutic diphenylcyclopropenone sensitization with weekly scalp DPC. Unfractionated whole blood was the source from which total RNA was extracted. The source of this sequence is a man between 18 and 35 years old with alopecia areata. Some clones in this sample may be carry-over from other donors' samples. This sequence joins TRBV28 and TRBJ1-5; the match to TRBD1 covers 8 bases. Sequenced material: whole blood, taken in connection with sensitization to the hapten diphenylcyclopropenone (DPC). The CDR3 loop reads CASSSDRENQPQHF. CDR3 in DNA: TGTGCCAGCAGTTCGGACAGGGAGAATCAGCCCCAGCATTTT.